This entry lists 12 T cell receptor beta chains sequenced from one sample in a study of shared clonotypes between healthy human individuals. Method: immunoSEQ multiplex PCR; TCRdb's copy keeps in-frame clones and lacks some. The table records roughly 1,100,000 clones, approximately 70% of them present only once. Sequenced material: memory CD4+ T cells sorted from blood. Subset noted: CD45RA-negative fraction. Receptor source: a man aged 18 to 30 in good health.

This clone was seen at least ten times. J is TRBJ2-5 and V is TRBV28, with 7 bases fitting TRBD1. The V segment lost 4 bases and the J segment 0 bases; nucleotides outside the gene matches: 5. Germline CDR1 and CDR2: MDHEN and SYDVKM. This CDR3 region has 15 residues. The DNA for the CDR3 is TGTGCCAGCAGTTCCATGACAGGGCACCAAGAGACCCAGTACTTC. Residues: CASSSMTGHQETQYF. Complete variable domain (other parts from reference TRBV28 and TRBJ2-5): DVKVTQSSRYLVKRTGEKVFLECVQDMDHENMFWYRQDPGLGLRLIYFSYDVKMKEKGDIPEGYSVSREKKERFSLILESASTNQTSMYLCASSSMTGHQETQYFGPGTRLLVL.

This chain's CDR3 is CASSPLGEQSPLHF. The CDR3 nucleotides read TGTGCCAGCAGTCCGCTAGGGGAACAATCACCCCTCCACTTT. The chain uses TRBV9 and TRBJ1-6; TRBD1 is a possible D gene (5 bases). The germline gives CDR1 SGDLS, CDR2 YYNGEE. Deletions cut 5 bases from V and 10 bases from J, with 16 bases between. CDR3 size: 14 residues.

This sequence joins TRBV5-4 and TRBJ2-3, with D maybe TRBD2 (5 bases). Germline V gene sequence: CDR1 SGHNT, CDR2 YYREEE (reference sequence). The CDR3 covers 13 residues. V was pared by 7 bases and J by 3 bases, with 12 bases between. The CDR3 sequence: CASPGGQTDTQYF. DNA of the CDR3: TGTGCCAGCCCCGGAGGTCAAACAGATACGCAGTATTTT.

This chain links TRBV5-5 with TRBJ2-2, with 9 nucleotides matching TRBD1. This CDR3 is 16 amino acids long. The trim removed 6 bases at V and 1 base at J, leaving 7 bases unmatched. Germline lookup yields CDR1 SGHKS and CDR2 YYEKEE (reference sequence). The CDR3 DNA is TGTGCCAGCATCGGACAGGGGCGAAAGAACACCGGGGAGCTGTTTTTT. Its protein is CASIGQGRKNTGELFF.

The rearrangement links TRBV10-2 to TRBJ2-5; D remains ambiguous. V lost 6 bases and J 6 bases, leaving 20 bases between the germline ends. CDR1 and CDR2 (germline): WSHSY, SAAADI. The CDR3 contains 15 residues. CDR3: CASSSTDSGRQTQYF. As DNA, the CDR3 is TGCGCCAGCAGCTCCACGGATTCGGGTAGGCAGACCCAGTACTTC.

This sequence joins TRBV30 and TRBJ1-1; possibly TRBD1 for D (5 bases). Between the trimmed V and J ends, which lost 7 bases and 8 bases, there was a span of 20 bases. The CDR3 is 13 residues long. Per the germline V gene, CDR1 is GTSNPN and CDR2 is SVGIG (reference sequence). The CDR3 DNA reads TGTGCCTTGGACCACAGGACCCCCGAGGAAGCTTTCTTT. It translates to CALDHRTPEEAFF.

The CDR3 region is CASSGDSYEQYF. CDR3 nucleotides: TGTGCCAGCAGTGGGGATTCCTACGAGCAGTACTTC. V usage is TRBV6-6 and J usage is TRBJ2-7; no firm D call. The CDR3 is 12 residues long. V was clipped by 5 bases and J by 1 base, with 6 bases between them. Germline loops: CDR1 MNHNY, CDR2 SVGAGI (reference sequence).

For this clone: A read error may explain this, as a much larger clone is one base away. This chain joins TRBV6-5 and TRBJ2-7, with D possibly TRBD1 on 6 matching bases. This CDR3 region has 14 residues. The germline V gene encodes CDR1 MNHEY and CDR2 SVGAGI. The germline V and J ends were trimmed by 6 bases and 2 bases, with 14 bases remaining between them. The CDR3 DNA reads as TGTGCCAGCAGCCGAGCAGGGGTCCCCTACGAGCAGTACTTC. Amino acid sequence: CASSRAGVPYEQYF.

This rearrangement joins TRBV10-3 to TRBJ1-1, with 9 bases aligning to TRBD1. The J segment lost 7 bases and the V segment lost 6 bases, leaving 21 bases of the junction unmatched. Germline-derived CDR1 and CDR2 are ENHRY and SYGVKD. The CDR3 loop spans 18 amino acids. This chain's CDR3 is CAIRASGTGFGGTVEAFF. The CDR3 DNA is TGTGCCATCAGAGCTTCCGGGACAGGGTTTGGGGGGACCGTTGAAGCTTTCTTT.

This clone was counted a few times. The J gene is TRBJ2-7, the V gene TRBV9; 11 bases align to TRBD2. The CDR3 has 15 residues. V lost 5 bases to trimming and J lost 5 bases; unmatched junction nucleotides: 9. Germline lookup yields CDR1 SGDLS and CDR2 YYNGEE. The CDR3 protein is CASRSGLAGTHEQYF. The CDR3 bases are TGTGCCAGCAGGTCTGGACTAGCGGGTACACACGAGCAGTACTTC. Supplemented by reference TRBV9 and TRBJ2-7, the full variable domain reads DSGVTQTPKHLITATGQRVTLRCSPRSGDLSVYWYQQSLDQGLQFLIQYYNGEERAKGNILERFSAQQFPDLHSELNLSSLELGDSALYFCASRSGLAGTHEQYFGPGTRLTVT.

The rearrangement joins TRBV7-2 to TRBJ1-2; no firm D call. This CDR3 has 13 amino acids. Trimming took 0 bases from V and 8 from J, leaving 10 bases between them. Germline V gene lookup returns CDR1 SGHTA and CDR2 FQGNSA. The chain's CDR3 is CASSLAGVGGYTF. Written as DNA, the CDR3 is TGTGCCAGCAGCTTAGCAGGTGTCGGGGGCTACACCTTC.

The chain couples TRBV4-3 to TRBJ1-4; perhaps TRBD1 as D (6 bases). V shed 4 bases and J shed 7 bases, with 16 bases lying between them. The germline V gene encodes CDR1 LGHNA and CDR2 YSLEER. The CDR3 loop spans 15 amino acids. This chain's CDR3 is CASSPTRGAGEKLFF. The CDR3 bases are TGCGCCAGCAGCCCAACCCGGGGGGCTGGTGAAAAACTGTTTTTT.